This T cell receptor beta chain was sequenced for a study of T cell responses to AZD1222 COVID-19 vaccine. The study, taken as a whole, reports: Spike-specific TCRs gained breadth and depth after people received two AZD1222 doses. Donors were chiefly white British, with a greater number of females, and clonal diversity was perhaps underestimated. Baseline testing showed seropositivity in only a handful of AZD1222 recipients. Vaccine-associated CD4 TCRs spanned spike, dominant at 160-218 and 743-854.

Only in-frame clones appear in the TCRdb table, and some are missing; sequencing was by immunoSEQ multiplex PCR. The data contain around 99,000 clones, nearly 90% of them seen just once; the ten biggest clones take up 4.5% to 5.5%. Notes on this clone: Its antigen is currently unknown.

Germline CDR1 is SGHTA and CDR2 is FQGNSA. The CDR3 is 17 amino acids. The ends lost 3 bases at V and 2 bases at J; junction bases unmatched: 8. The chain employs TRBV7-2 and TRBJ2-3; 10 nucleotides align to TRBD2. This TCR derives from an adult who received the AZD1222 COVID-19 vaccine. Sample: peripheral blood, taken 28 days after the second AZD1222 dose. The CDR3 DNA reads as TGTGCCAGCAGCTTGCGGCTAGCGGGGGCCGCCACAGATACGCAGTATTTT. Translated, it gives CASSLRLAGAATDTQYF.